This T cell receptor beta chain was recovered during a study of cytomegalovirus exposure and HLA in healthy donors. Study-wide results and limits: When analyzed later, the rates of TCR association showed variation by HLA locus, with DRB1 the most and HLA-C the fewest. Under in vitro conditions, three CMV-associated chains were confirmed as specific for CMV antigens. Sequence variants that were highly shared formed a cluster that was likely a sequencing artifact.

Those who donated were healthy bone marrow donors. 60 Vbeta and 13 Jbeta primers were used in PCR. The repertoire was sequenced with immunoSEQ multiplex PCR; TCRdb's copy has only in-frame clones and lacks some. The repertoire has 110,000 to 150,000 clones, roughly three quarters of them found once; the top ten carry about 0.91%. As to this clone: Its antigen is currently unknown.

Trimming took 4 bases from V and 0 from J; bases not matched to a gene: 9. CDR3 size: 17 residues. The germline V gene has CDR1 SGHDN and CDR2 FVKESK. The receptor's source is a man between 18 and 29 years old in good health and CMV-seronegative. This chain links TRBV14 with TRBJ1-1, with 9 bases lining up with TRBD1. Sequencing used PBMCs. Here the CDR3 reads CASSPFGQGSMNTEAFF. The CDR3 bases are TGTGCCAGCAGCCCATTCGGACAGGGGAGCATGAACACTGAAGCTTTCTTT.